This TCR beta chain is from a study of blood T cell repertoires in COVID-19. Profiling relied on immunoSEQ multiplex PCR, and the TCRdb table lists in-frame clones only, not all of them. The sample yields some 320,000 clones, approximately 88% seen once. V was clipped by 6 bases and J by 6 bases, with 23 bases between them. Germline-derived CDR1 and CDR2 are MNHEY and SMNVEV (reference sequence). The CDR3 covers 16 residues. The sequencing sample was made of PBMCs or T cells enriched from blood (not recorded which). The TCR was taken from a man between 60 and 75 years old who had recovered from COVID-19. The rearrangement joins TRBV27 to TRBJ1-1, with no clear D. CDR3 DNA sequence: TGTGCCAGCAGCATATCTTATGGATCCGGGGTCCCTGAAGCTTTCTTT. It is translated as CASSISYGSGVPEAFF.